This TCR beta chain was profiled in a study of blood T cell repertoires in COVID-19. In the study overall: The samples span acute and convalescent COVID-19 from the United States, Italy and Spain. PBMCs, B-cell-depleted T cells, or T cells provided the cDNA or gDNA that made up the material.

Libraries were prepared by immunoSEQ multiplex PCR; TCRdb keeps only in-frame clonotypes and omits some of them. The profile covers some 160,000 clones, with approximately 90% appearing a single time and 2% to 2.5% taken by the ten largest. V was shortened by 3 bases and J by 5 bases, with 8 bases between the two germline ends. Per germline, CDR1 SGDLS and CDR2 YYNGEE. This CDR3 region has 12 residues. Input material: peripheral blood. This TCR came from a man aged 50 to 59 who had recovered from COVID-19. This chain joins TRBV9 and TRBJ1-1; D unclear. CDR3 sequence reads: CASSAEKTEAFF. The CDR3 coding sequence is TGTGCCAGCAGCGCGGAGAAAACTGAAGCTTTCTTT.